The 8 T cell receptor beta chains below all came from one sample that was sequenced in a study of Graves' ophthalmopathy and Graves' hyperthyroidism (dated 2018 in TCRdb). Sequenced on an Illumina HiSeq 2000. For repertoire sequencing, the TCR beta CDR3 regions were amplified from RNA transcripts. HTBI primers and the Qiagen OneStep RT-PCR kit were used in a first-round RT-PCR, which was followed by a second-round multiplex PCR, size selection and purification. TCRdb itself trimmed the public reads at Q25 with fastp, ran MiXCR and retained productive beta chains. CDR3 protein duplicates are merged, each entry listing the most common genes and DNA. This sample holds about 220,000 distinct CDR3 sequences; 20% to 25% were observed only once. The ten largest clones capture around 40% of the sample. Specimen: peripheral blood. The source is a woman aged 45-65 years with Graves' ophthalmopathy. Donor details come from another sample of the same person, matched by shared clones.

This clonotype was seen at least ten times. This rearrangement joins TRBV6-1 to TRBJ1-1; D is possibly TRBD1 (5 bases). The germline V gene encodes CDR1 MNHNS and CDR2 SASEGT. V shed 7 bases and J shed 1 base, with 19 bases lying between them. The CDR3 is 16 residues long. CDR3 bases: TGTGCCAGCAACCCCCTCGGTTTGGGGCGGAACACTGAAGCTTTCTTT. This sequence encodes CASNPLGLGRNTEAFF.

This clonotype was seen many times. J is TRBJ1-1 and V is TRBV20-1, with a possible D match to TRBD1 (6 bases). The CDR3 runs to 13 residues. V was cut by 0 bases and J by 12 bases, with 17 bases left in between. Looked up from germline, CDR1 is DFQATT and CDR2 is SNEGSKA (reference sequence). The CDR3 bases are TGCAGTGCTAGAGACCCGAGGGGGACGGGAACTTTCTTT. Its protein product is CSARDPRGTGTFF.

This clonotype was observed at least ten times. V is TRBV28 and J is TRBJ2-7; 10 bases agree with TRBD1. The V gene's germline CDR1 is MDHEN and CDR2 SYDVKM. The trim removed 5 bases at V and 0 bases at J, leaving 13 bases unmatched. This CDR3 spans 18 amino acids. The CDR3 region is CASSPDRDRGTYSYEQYF. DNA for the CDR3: TGTGCCAGCAGTCCCGACCGGGACAGGGGCACGTACTCCTACGAGCAGTACTTC.

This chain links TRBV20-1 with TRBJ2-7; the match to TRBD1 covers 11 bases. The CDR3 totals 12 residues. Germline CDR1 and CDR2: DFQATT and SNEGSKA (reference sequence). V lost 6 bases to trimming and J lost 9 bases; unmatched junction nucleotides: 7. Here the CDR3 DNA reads TGCAGTGCCCTGGACAGGGGGCTTAGGCAGTACTTC. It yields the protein CSALDRGLRQYF.

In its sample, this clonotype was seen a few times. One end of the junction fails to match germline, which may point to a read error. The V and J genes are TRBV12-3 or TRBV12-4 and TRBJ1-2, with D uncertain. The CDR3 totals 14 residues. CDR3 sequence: CASSSATANYGYIF. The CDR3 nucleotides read TGTGCCAGCAGCTCCGCGACGGCCAACTATGGCTACATCTTC.

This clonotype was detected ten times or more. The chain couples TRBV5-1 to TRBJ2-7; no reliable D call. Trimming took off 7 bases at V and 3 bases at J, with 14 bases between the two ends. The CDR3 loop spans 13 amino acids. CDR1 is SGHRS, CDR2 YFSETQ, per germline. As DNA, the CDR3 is TGCGCCAGCCGGTGGACGGCCAGCTACGAGCAGTACTTC. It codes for CASRWTASYEQYF.

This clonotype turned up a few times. The CDR3 reads CASQLTGEPLYEQYF. DNA for the CDR3: TGCGCCAGCCAGTTGACAGGGGAACCGCTTTACGAGCAGTACTTC. V gene TRBV5-1 combines with J gene TRBJ2-7; the match to TRBD1 covers 8 bases. Germline V gene lookup returns CDR1 SGHRS and CDR2 YFSETQ. The CDR3 runs 15 residues. Unmatched junction bases numbered 13, after V lost 7 bases and J lost 4 bases.

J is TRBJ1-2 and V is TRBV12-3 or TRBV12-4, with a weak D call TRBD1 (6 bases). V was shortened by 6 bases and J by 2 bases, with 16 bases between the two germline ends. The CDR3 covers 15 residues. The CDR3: CASSLQGSLNYGYTF. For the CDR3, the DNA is TGTGCCAGCAGCTTACAGGGATCACTCAACTATGGCTACACCTTC.